Listed here is a single T cell receptor (beta chain). Its antigen remains unidentified. This sample is drawn from a study of cytomegalovirus exposure and HLA in healthy donors. Study-wide results and caveats: Later analysis identified several of the most significant clusters that appeared linked to common viral pathogens. In vitro data verified a few CMV-associated chains as specific for CMV antigens.

Those who donated were healthy bone marrow donors. With 60 Vbeta and 13 Jbeta primers, the PCR was carried out. Profiling relied on immunoSEQ multiplex PCR, and the TCRdb table lists in-frame clones only, not all of them. The sample yields 150,000 to 180,000 clones, about 80% seen once. Trimming at V came to 5 bases and at J to 0 bases, leaving 18 bases not matched to a gene. Germline CDR1 is MDHEN and CDR2 is SYDVKM. CDR3 length: 20 amino acids. The clonotype comes from a man younger than 45 in good health and CMV-seropositive. Sequencing input: PBMCs. The chain links TRBV28 to TRBJ2-7, with TRBD2 matching over 11 bases. The DNA of the CDR3 is TGTGCCAGCAGTCCCCCCCCGCTAGCGGGAGGCCGAGGTCTCTCCTACGAGCAGTACTTC. This encodes CASSPPPLAGGRGLSYEQYF.